The 10 T cell receptor beta chains in this list originate from one sample, sequenced in a study of T cells in Graves' hyperthyroidism and ophthalmopathy. From RNA transcripts, TCR beta CDR3 regions were amplified. When the TCR CDR3 underwent first-round RT-PCR, the HTBI primer set was used. Using its own MiXCR run on the multiplex PCR reads, TCRdb lists one record per CDR3 protein. The data contain around 700,000 distinct CDR3 sequences, 35% of them singletons. The sequenced sample consisted of blood. These receptors originate from a middle-aged woman with Graves' hyperthyroidism.

As DNA, the CDR3 is TGTGCCGCCGGCCCGGGATTTAAAGCCTCTGGAAACACCATATATTTT. It yields the protein CAAGPGFKASGNTIYF. The genes are TRBV15 and TRBJ1-3; no clear D gene. The CDR3 spans 16 residues. Trimming took off 11 bases at V and 0 bases at J, with 20 bases between the two ends. From germline, CDR1 is LNHNV and CDR2 YYDKDF (reference sequence).

This clonotype was seen a handful of times. This sequence joins TRBV7-6 and TRBJ2-3; TRBD2 might be the D (6 bases). The V end lost 0 bases, the J end lost 2 bases, and 9 bases lay between the germline ends. CDR1 and CDR2 (germline): SGHVS, FNYEAQ. This CDR3 has 15 amino acids. The CDR3 coding sequence is TGTGCCAGCAGCTTAGCTAGCGGCTACACAGATACGCAGTATTTT. Residues: CASSLASGYTDTQYF.

The chain employs TRBV7-9 and TRBJ2-7, with D possibly matching TRBD1 (6 bases). The DNA end is more similar to TRBJ2-1, so the J call may be wrong. CDR3 length: 14 amino acids. Germline CDR1 reads SEHNR; CDR2 reads FQNEAQ (reference sequence). The CDR3 loop reads CASSLVRAGTEQFF. The CDR3 coding sequence is TGTGCCAGCAGCTTGGTTCGCGCCGGGACAGAGCAGTTCTTC.

This clonotype was seen repeatedly, ten times or more. The genes are TRBV19 and TRBJ1-5; possible D gene TRBD1, 6 bases. The germline V and J ends were trimmed by 3 bases and 6 bases, with 18 bases remaining between them. This CDR3 has 16 residues. Germline-derived CDR1 and CDR2 are LNHDA and SQIVND (reference sequence). DNA for the CDR3: TGTGCCAGTAGTATGATGGGCAGGGGAGTTCTTCAGCCCCAGCATTTT. Translated, it gives CASSMMGRGVLQPQHF.

The V gene is TRBV6-5, the J gene TRBJ2-7; 12 bases are shared with TRBD2. CDR1 and CDR2 from the germline V gene are MNHEY and SVGAGI. CDR3 length: 16 amino acids. The J segment lost 1 base and the V segment lost 4 bases, leaving 5 bases of the junction unmatched. CDR3 coding DNA: TGTGCCAGCAGTTCAACTACTAGCGGGAGGTCCTACGAGCAGTACTTC. It codes for CASSSTTSGRSYEQYF.

Worth noting for this clonotype: At one end the junction does not follow the germline gene, possibly because of a read error. V usage is TRBV6-5 and J usage is TRBJ1-3; D not certain. CDR1 and CDR2 (germline): MNHEY, SVGAGI. The CDR3 has 16 residues. Written as DNA, the CDR3 is TGTGCCATCAGTTACTCGAGGGCAAGCTCTGGAAACACCATATATTTT. This sequence encodes CAISYSRASSGNTIYF.

The chain carries TRBV10-3 and TRBJ2-3; 8 positions agree with TRBD2. Trimming cost V 5 bases and J 4 bases; bases outside gene matches: 8. CDR1 and CDR2 (germline): ENHRY, SYGVKD. The CDR3 covers 15 residues. The CDR3 is CAISPGLEDADTQYF. CDR3 coding DNA: TGTGCCATCAGTCCGGGACTAGAGGACGCAGATACGCAGTATTTT.

The table lists this clonotype with many counts. The CDR3 is CASSYEGLSGYTF. The CDR3 nucleotides read TGTGCCAGCAGTTACGAAGGTCTATCTGGCTACACCTTC. The V call is TRBV6-5, the J call TRBJ1-2; D not certain. Deletions cut 2 bases from V and 7 bases from J, with 11 bases between. The CDR3 spans 13 residues. Looked up from germline, CDR1 is MNHEY and CDR2 is SVGAGI.

Ten or more counts support this clonotype. The chain combines TRBV2 with TRBJ2-5; a possible D gene is TRBD2 (5 bases). Germline V gene sequence: CDR1 SNHLY, CDR2 FYNNEI. This CDR3 is 12 amino acids long. V gave up 3 bases and J gave up 7 bases, with 9 bases separating them. CDR3 sequence reads: CASSEEVVTQYF. In nucleotides, the CDR3 is TGTGCCAGCAGTGAGGAGGTCGTGACCCAGTACTTC.

V usage is TRBV5-1 and J usage is TRBJ2-5, with D perhaps TRBD2 (7 bases). With 0 bases removed from V and 4 bases from J, the gap between germline ends came to 13 bases. Germline V gives CDR1 SGHRS, CDR2 YFSETQ. The length of the CDR3 is 15 residues. The CDR3 DNA sequence: TGCGCCAGCAGCTTGGCCGCGGGGGCTCCAGAGACCCAGTACTTC. It encodes CASSLAAGAPETQYF. The variable domain in full, with the rest retrieved from reference TRBV5-1 and TRBJ2-5, is KAGVTQTPRYLIKTRGQQVTLSCSPISGHRSVSWYQQTPGQGLQFLFEYFSETQRNKGNFPGRFSGRQFSNSRSEMNVSTLELGDSALYLCASSLAAGAPETQYFGPGTRLLVL.